The clone carrying this TCR beta chain was picked up a small number of times. The authors' processing: Amplification from reference gene primers served as the basis for estimated nucleated cell counts. This table comes from immunoSEQ multiplex PCR, and its TCRdb copy is limited to in-frame clones, with some not included. V, J and clone size were drawn from that table, and D and trimming were deduced from the DNA. The sample shows 150,000 to 200,000 clones, roughly 77% of them seen only once. The CDR3 is made up of 17 amino acids. J lost 2 bases, V lost 6 bases, and 8 bases had no gene match. Germline CDR1 is MNHEY and CDR2 is SVGEGT. The sample originates from a study of blood T cell repertoires in COVID-19. Study-wide context: COVID-19 samples, acute and convalescent, were from the United States, Italy and Spain. T cells, B-cell-depleted T cells, or PBMCs provided the cDNA or gDNA that served as material.

Those enrolled in Seattle joined during active infection and were followed longitudinally afterward. The receptor's source is a woman older than 75 with COVID-19, enrolled during active disease. V and J are TRBV6-2 or TRBV6-3 and TRBJ2-2, with 11 bases fitting TRBD2. Sequencing was carried out using peripheral blood. CDR3 sequence reads: CASSSLTSGGNTGELFF. CDR3 coding DNA: TGTGCCAGCAGCTCCTTAACTAGCGGGGGCAACACCGGGGAGCTGTTTTTT.